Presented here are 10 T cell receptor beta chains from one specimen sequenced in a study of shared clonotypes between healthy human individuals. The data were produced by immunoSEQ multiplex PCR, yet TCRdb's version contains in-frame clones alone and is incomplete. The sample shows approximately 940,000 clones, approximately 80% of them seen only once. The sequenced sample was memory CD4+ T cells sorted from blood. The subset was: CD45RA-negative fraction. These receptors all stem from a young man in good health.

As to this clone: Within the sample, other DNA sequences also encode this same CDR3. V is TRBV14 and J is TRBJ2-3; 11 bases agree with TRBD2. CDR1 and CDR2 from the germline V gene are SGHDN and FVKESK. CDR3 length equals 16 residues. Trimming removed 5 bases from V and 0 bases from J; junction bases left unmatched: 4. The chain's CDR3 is CASSLRLAGSTDTQYF. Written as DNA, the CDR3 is TGTGCCAGCAGCTTACGACTAGCGGGGAGCACAGATACGCAGTATTTT. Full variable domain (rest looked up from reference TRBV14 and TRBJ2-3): EAGVTQFPSHSVIEKGQTVTLRCDPISGHDNLYWYRRVMGKEIKFLLHFVKESKQDESGMPNNRFLAERTGGTYSTLKVQPAELEDSGVYFCASSLRLAGSTDTQYFGPGTRLTVL.

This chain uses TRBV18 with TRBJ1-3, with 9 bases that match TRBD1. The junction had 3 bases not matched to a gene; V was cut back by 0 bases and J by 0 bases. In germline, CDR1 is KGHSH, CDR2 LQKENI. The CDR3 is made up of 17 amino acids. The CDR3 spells CASSPPPGQGSGNTIYF. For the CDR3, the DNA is TGTGCCAGCTCACCACCACCGGGACAGGGCTCTGGAAACACCATATATTTT.

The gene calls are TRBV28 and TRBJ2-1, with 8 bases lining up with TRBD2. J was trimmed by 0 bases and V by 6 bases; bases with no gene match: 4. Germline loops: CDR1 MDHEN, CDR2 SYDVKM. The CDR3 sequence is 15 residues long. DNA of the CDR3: TGTGCCAGCAGAAAAGCGGGGGCCTCCTACAATGAGCAGTTCTTC. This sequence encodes CASRKAGASYNEQFF.

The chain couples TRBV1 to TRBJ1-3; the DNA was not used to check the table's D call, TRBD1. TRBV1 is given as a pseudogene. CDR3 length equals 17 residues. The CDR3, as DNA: TGCACCAGCAGCCAAGATGAGTTAGGGGTTGCTGGAAACACCATATATTTT. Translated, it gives CTSSQDELGVAGNTIYF.

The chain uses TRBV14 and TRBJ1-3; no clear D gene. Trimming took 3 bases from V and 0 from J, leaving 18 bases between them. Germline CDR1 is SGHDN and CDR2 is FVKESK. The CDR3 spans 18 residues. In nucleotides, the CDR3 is TGTGCCAGCAGCCACACCATCCGGAGAAACTACTCTGGAAACACCATATATTTT. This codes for CASSHTIRRNYSGNTIYF.

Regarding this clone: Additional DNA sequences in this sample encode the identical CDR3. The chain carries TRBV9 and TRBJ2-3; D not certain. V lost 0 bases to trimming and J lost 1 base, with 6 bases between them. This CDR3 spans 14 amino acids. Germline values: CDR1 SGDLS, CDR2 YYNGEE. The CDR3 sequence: CASSVEGGTDTQYF. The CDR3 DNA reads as TGTGCCAGCAGCGTAGAAGGCGGCACAGATACGCAGTATTTT. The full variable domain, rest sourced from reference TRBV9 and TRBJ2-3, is DSGVTQTPKHLITATGQRVTLRCSPRSGDLSVYWYQQSLDQGLQFLIQYYNGEERAKGNILERFSAQQFPDLHSELNLSSLELGDSALYFCASSVEGGTDTQYFGPGTRLTVL.

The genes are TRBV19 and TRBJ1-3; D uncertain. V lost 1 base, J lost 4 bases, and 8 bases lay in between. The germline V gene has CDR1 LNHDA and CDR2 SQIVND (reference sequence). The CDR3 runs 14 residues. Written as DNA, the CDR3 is TGTGCCAGTAGTATAGCCCTGGCAGGAAACACCATATATTTT. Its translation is CASSIALAGNTIYF.

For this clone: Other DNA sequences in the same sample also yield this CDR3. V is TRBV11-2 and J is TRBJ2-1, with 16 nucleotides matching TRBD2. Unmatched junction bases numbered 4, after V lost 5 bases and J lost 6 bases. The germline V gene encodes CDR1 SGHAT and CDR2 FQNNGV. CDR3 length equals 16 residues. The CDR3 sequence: CASSLGLAGGPNEQFF. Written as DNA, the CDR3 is TGTGCCAGCAGCCTGGGACTAGCGGGGGGGCCCAATGAGCAGTTCTTC. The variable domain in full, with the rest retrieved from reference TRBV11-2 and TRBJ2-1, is EAGVAQSPRYKIIEKRQSVAFWCNPISGHATLYWYQQILGQGPKLLIQFQNNGVVDDSQLPKDRFSAERLKGVDSTLKIQPAKLEDSAVYLCASSLGLAGGPNEQFFGPGTRLTVL.

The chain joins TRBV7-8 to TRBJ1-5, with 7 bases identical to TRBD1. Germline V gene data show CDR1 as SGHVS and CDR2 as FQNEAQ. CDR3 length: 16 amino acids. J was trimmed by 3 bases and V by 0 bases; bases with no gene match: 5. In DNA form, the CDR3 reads TGTGCCAGCAGCTTAGCCCTAGACAGGGTCAATCAGCCCCAGCATTTT. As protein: CASSLALDRVNQPQHF.

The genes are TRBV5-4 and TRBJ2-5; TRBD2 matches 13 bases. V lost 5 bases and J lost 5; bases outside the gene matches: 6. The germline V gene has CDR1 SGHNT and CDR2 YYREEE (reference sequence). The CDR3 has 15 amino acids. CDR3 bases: TGTGCCAGCAGATCCGGACTAGCGGGAGTGGAGACCCAGTACTTC. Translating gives CASRSGLAGVETQYF.